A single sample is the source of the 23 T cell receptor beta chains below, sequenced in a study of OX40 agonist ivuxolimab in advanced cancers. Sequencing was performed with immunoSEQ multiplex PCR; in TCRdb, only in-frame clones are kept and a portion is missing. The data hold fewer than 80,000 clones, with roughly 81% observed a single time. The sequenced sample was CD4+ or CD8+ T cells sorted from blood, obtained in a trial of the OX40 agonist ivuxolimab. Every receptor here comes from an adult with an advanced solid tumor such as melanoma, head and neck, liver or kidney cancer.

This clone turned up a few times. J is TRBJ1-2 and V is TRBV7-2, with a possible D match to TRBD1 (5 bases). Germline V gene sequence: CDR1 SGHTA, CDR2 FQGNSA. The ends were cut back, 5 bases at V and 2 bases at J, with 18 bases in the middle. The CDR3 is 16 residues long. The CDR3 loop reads CASSPVSGTGNYGYTF. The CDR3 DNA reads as TGTGCCAGCAGCCCCGTGTCAGGGACGGGCAACTATGGCTACACCTTC.

The CDR3 spells CASSIFQGSGVETQYF. DNA for the CDR3: TGTGCCAGTAGTATATTTCAGGGATCGGGTGTGGAGACCCAGTACTTC. The rearrangement links TRBV19 to TRBJ2-5; possible D gene TRBD1, 5 bases. V shed 2 bases and J shed 5 bases, with 18 bases lying between them. The germline V gene has CDR1 LNHDA and CDR2 SQIVND (reference sequence). The CDR3 covers 16 residues.

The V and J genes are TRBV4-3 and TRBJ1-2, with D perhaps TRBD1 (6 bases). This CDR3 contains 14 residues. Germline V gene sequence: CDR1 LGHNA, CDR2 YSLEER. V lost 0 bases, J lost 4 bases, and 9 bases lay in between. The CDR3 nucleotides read TGCGCCAGCAGCCAAGATTACAGGGCCTATGGCTACACCTTC. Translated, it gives CASSQDYRAYGYTF.

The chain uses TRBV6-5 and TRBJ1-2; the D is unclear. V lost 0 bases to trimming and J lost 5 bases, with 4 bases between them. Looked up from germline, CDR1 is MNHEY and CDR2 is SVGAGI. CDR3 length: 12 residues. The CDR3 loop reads CASSYSKYGYTF. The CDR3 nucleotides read TGTGCCAGCAGTTACTCGAAATATGGCTACACCTTC.

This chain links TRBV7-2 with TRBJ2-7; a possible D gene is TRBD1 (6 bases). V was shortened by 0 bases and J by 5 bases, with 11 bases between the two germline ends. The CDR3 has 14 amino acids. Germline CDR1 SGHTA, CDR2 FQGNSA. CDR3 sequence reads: CASSLASGGHEQYF. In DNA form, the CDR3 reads TGTGCCAGCAGCTTAGCGAGTGGGGGCCACGAGCAGTACTTC.

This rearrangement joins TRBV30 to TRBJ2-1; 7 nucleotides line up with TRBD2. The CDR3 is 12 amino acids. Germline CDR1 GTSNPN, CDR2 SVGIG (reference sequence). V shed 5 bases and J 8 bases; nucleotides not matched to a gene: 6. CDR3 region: CAWYGTTHEQFF. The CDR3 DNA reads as TGTGCCTGGTACGGGACTACCCATGAGCAGTTCTTC.

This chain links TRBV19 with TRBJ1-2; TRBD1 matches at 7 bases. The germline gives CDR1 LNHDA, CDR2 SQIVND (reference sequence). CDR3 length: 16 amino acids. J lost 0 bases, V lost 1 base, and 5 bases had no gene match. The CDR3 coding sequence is TGTGCCAGTAGTATAGCCCCCGACAGGGCTAACTATGGCTACACCTTC. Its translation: CASSIAPDRANYGYTF.

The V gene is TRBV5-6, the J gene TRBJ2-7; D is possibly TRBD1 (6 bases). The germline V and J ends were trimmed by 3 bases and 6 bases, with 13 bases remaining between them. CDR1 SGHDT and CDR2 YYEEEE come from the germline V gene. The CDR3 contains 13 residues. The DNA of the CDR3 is TGTGCCAGCAGCTGGACAGAACAAGGCGAGCAGTACTTC. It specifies CASSWTEQGEQYF.

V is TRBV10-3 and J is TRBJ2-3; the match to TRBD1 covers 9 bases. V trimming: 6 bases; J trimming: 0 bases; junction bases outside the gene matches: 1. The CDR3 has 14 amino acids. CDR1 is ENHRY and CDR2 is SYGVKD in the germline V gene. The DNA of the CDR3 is TGTGCCATCAGGGGGACAGGGAGCACAGATACGCAGTATTTT. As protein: CAIRGTGSTDTQYF.

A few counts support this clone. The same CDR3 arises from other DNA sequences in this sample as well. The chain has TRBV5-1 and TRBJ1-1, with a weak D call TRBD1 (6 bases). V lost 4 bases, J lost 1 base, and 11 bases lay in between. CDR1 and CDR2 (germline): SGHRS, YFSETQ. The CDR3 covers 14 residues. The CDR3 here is CASSQRTANTEAFF. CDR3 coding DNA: TGCGCCAGCAGCCAAAGGACAGCGAACACTGAAGCTTTCTTT.

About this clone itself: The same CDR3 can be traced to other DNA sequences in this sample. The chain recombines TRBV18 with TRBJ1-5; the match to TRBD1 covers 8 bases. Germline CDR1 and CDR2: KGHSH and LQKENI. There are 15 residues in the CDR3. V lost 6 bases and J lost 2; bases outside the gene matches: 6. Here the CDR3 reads CASSPDRGGNQPQHF. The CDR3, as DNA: TGTGCCAGCTCTCCCGACAGGGGAGGCAATCAGCCCCAGCATTTT.

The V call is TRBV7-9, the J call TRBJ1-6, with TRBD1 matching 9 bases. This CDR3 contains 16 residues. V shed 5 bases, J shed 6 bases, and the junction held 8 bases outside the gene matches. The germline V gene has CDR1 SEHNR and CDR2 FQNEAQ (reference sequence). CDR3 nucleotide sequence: TGTGCCAGCAGCCTGACCGGGACAGGGAGTAATTCACCCCTCCACTTT. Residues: CASSLTGTGSNSPLHF.

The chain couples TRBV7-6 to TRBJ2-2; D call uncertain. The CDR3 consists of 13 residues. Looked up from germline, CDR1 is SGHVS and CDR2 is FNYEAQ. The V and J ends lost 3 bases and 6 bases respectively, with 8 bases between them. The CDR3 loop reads CASSFGYPGELFF. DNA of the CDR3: TGTGCCAGCAGCTTCGGTTATCCCGGGGAGCTGTTTTTT.

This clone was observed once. The CDR3 region has the DNA TGTGCCGGGTCACAAGGTGGGGGGCGCGTCTATGGCTACACCTTC. Translation gives CAGSQGGGRVYGYTF. The chain employs TRBV6-6 and TRBJ1-2; possible D gene TRBD1, 6 bases. The length of the CDR3 is 15 residues. Trimming shortened V by 11 bases and J by 4 bases, and 23 bases separated the two germline ends. Per the germline V gene, CDR1 is MNHNY and CDR2 is SVGAGI (reference sequence).

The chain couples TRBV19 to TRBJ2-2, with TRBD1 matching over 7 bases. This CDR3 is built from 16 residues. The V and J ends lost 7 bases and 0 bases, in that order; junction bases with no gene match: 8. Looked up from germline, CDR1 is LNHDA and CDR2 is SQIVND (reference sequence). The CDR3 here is CASKRGQHSNTGELFF. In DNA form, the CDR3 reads TGTGCCAGTAAAAGGGGACAGCACTCGAACACCGGGGAGCTGTTTTTT.

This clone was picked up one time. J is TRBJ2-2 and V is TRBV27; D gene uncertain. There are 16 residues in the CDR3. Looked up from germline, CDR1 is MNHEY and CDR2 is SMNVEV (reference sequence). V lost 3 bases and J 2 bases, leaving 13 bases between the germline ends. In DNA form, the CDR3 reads TGTGCCAGCAGTTTGTTCGTCGGTTTTAACACCGGGGAGCTGTTTTTT. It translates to CASSLFVGFNTGELFF.

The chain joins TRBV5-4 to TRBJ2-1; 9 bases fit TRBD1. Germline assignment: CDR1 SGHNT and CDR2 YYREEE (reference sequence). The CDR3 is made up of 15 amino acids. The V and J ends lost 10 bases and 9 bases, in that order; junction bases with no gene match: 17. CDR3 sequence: CAYSWVGQGITEQFF. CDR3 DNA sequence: TGTGCCTACTCGTGGGTGGGACAGGGTATTACTGAGCAGTTCTTC.

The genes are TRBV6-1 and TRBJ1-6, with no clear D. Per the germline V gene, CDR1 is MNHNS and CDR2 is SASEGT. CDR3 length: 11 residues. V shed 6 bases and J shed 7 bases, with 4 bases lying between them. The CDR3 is CASRWNSPLHF. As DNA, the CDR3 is TGTGCCAGCAGGTGGAATTCACCCCTCCACTTT.

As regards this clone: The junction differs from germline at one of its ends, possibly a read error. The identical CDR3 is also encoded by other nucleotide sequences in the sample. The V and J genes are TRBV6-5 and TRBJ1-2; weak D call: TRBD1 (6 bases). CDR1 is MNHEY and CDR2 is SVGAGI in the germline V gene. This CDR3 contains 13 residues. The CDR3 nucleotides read TGCGCCAGCAGCCCCGGGGGGGCAAGGGGCTACACCTTC. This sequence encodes CASSPGGARGYTF.

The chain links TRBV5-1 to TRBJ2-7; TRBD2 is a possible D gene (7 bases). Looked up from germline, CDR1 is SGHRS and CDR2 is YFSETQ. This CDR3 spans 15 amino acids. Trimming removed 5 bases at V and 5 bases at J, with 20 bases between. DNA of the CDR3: TGCGCCAGCAGTTATGAGGGGGGGGTATCCCACGAGCAGTACTTC. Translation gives CASSYEGGVSHEQYF. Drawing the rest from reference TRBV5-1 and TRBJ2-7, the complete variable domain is KAGVTQTPRYLIKTRGQQVTLSCSPISGHRSVSWYQQTPGQGLQFLFEYFSETQRNKGNFPGRFSGRQFSNSRSEMNVSTLELGDSALYLCASSYEGGVSHEQYFGPGTRLTVT.

CDR3 sequence: CAWKYGDLANTEAFF. CDR3 bases: TGTGCCTGGAAGTATGGGGATTTGGCGAACACTGAAGCTTTCTTT. The chain has TRBV30 and TRBJ1-1; no definite D call. The CDR3 covers 15 residues. Germline values: CDR1 GTSNPN, CDR2 SVGIG (reference sequence). V was cut by 4 bases and J by 1 base, with 16 bases left in between. Combining the CDR3 with reference TRBV30 and TRBJ1-1 gives the whole variable domain SQTIHQWPATLVQPVGSPLSLECTVEGTSNPNLYWYRQAAGRGLQLLFYSVGIGQISSEVPQNLSASRPQDRQFILSSKKLLLSDSGFYLCAWKYGDLANTEAFFGQGTRLTVV.

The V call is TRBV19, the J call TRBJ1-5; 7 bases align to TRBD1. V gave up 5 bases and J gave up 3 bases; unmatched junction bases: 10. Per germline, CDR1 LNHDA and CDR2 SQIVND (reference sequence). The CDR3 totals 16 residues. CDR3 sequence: CASSAIATGINQPQHF. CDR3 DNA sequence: TGTGCCAGTAGTGCGATAGCGACAGGGATCAATCAGCCCCAGCATTTT.

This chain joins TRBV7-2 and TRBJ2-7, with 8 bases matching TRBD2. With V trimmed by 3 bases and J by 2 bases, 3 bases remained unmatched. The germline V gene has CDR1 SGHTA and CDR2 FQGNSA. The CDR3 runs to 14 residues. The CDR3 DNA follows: TGTGCCAGCAGCTTCCTAGCGGGCCCCTACGAGCAGTACTTC. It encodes CASSFLAGPYEQYF.